Shown below are 14 T cell receptor beta chains from a single sample sequenced in a study of blood T cell repertoires in COVID-19. Using immunoSEQ multiplex PCR, the repertoire was profiled, and TCRdb retains in-frame clones only, with some absent. The table includes more than 150,000 clones, roughly 90% detected once. Material for sequencing was peripheral blood. The receptor source for this set is a man in his 70s with active or convalescent COVID-19.

This clone was seen a handful of times. This rearrangement joins TRBV5-6 to TRBJ1-6; possibly TRBD1 for D (6 bases). The CDR3 sequence is 16 residues long. Germline CDR1 reads SGHDT; CDR2 reads YYEEEE. Trimming removed 2 bases from V and 5 bases from J, with 14 bases in between. The CDR3, as DNA: TGTGCCAGCAGCTTCGGCTACAGGGTCCATAATTCACCCCTCCACTTT. Its protein product is CASSFGYRVHNSPLHF. The full variable domain, completed using reference TRBV5-6 and TRBJ1-6, is DAGVTQSPTHLIKTRGQQVTLRCSPKSGHDTVSWYQQALGQGPQFIFQYYEEEERQRGNFPDRFSGHQFPNYSSELNVNALLLGDSALYLCASSFGYRVHNSPLHFGNGTRLTVT.

This sequence joins TRBV7-2 and TRBJ2-1; TRBD2 agrees at 8 bases. Germline V lookup: CDR1 SGHTA, CDR2 FQGNSA. Losses at the gene ends were 4 bases for V and 3 bases for J; bases not matched to a gene: 2. The CDR3 has 14 residues. CDR3 DNA sequence: TGTGCCAGCAGCTCCCGGGGGGGCTACAATGAGCAGTTCTTC. It codes for CASSSRGGYNEQFF.

Notes on this clone: At the DNA level, this CDR3 is encoded by other sequences in the same sample as well. The gene calls are TRBV7-9 and TRBJ1-2; 8 bases fit TRBD1. V shed 4 bases and J 2 bases; nucleotides not matched to a gene: 6. Germline CDR1 SEHNR, CDR2 FQNEAQ (reference sequence). This CDR3 has 15 amino acids. The CDR3 region has the DNA TGTGCCAGCAGCTCCGGGACAGGCCGAAACTATGGCTACACCTTC. This encodes CASSSGTGRNYGYTF.

The gene calls are TRBV5-1 and TRBJ2-3, with D maybe TRBD2 (6 bases). Germline-derived CDR1 and CDR2 are SGHRS and YFSETQ. The CDR3 length is 16 residues. Between the trimmed V and J ends, which lost 5 bases and 8 bases, there was a span of 24 bases. In nucleotides, the CDR3 is TGCGCCAGCAGTAATGTGGAGGGACGTGGCGAGGCTACGCAGTATTTT. Amino acid sequence: CASSNVEGRGEATQYF.

The rearrangement links TRBV18 to TRBJ1-1; no clear D gene. From germline, CDR1 is KGHSH and CDR2 LQKENI. V lost 1 base, J lost 1 base, and 10 bases lay in between. This CDR3 has 15 amino acids. CDR3 protein: CASSPRGGKNTEAFF. As DNA, the CDR3 is TGTGCCAGCTCACCACGGGGAGGCAAGAACACTGAAGCTTTCTTT.

This clone was detected many times. The V gene is TRBV30, the J gene TRBJ2-7; 9 nucleotides match TRBD2. CDR1 and CDR2 (germline): GTSNPN, SVGIG (reference sequence). The V segment lost 0 bases and the J segment 3 bases; nucleotides outside the gene matches: 6. The CDR3 is 15 residues long. The CDR3 coding sequence is TGTGCCTGGAGTGTATTAGCGGGGGAACACTACGAGCAGTACTTC. Translating gives CAWSVLAGEHYEQYF.

V gene TRBV30 combines with J gene TRBJ1-1, with no clear D. V lost 2 bases, J lost 5 bases, and 6 bases lay in between. Germline assignment: CDR1 GTSNPN and CDR2 SVGIG (reference sequence). The CDR3 runs 11 residues. The CDR3 loop reads CAWSSRTEAFF. The CDR3 DNA reads TGTGCCTGGAGTTCGAGGACTGAAGCTTTCTTT.

The V and J genes are TRBV9 and TRBJ1-6; D gene uncertain. Germline CDR1 is SGDLS and CDR2 is YYNGEE. Deletions cut 7 bases from V and 0 bases from J, with 17 bases between. The CDR3 loop spans 17 amino acids. CDR3 loop: CASAKGGESSYNSPLHF. The CDR3 DNA reads TGTGCCAGCGCAAAAGGCGGGGAAAGCTCCTATAATTCACCCCTCCACTTT. The variable domain in full, completed from reference TRBV9 and TRBJ1-6, reads DSGVTQTPKHLITATGQRVTLRCSPRSGDLSVYWYQQSLDQGLQFLIQYYNGEERAKGNILERFSAQQFPDLHSELNLSSLELGDSALYFCASAKGGESSYNSPLHFGNGTRLTVT.

The V and J genes are TRBV18 and TRBJ1-6; 8 nucleotides align to TRBD1. V trimming: 2 bases; J trimming: 7 bases; junction bases outside the gene matches: 4. Germline CDR1 and CDR2: KGHSH and LQKENI. This CDR3 spans 15 amino acids. The CDR3 region is CASSPMTGENSPLHF. CDR3 nucleotide sequence: TGTGCCAGCTCACCAATGACAGGGGAGAATTCACCCCTCCACTTT.

This clone was found a few times. The rearrangement uses TRBV14 and TRBJ2-1; possible D gene TRBD2, 6 bases. The germline CDR1 and CDR2 sequences are SGHDN and FVKESK. Trimming removed 4 bases at V and 2 bases at J, with 21 bases between. The CDR3 is 18 residues long. The CDR3 loop is CASSPSTITSRTYNEQFF. In DNA form, the CDR3 reads TGTGCCAGCAGCCCCAGTACCATAACTAGCAGAACCTACAATGAGCAGTTCTTC.

This chain links TRBV19 with TRBJ2-7; 9 bases match TRBD1. V shed 6 bases, J shed 2 bases, and the junction held 8 bases outside the gene matches. CDR3 size: 15 residues. Germline V gene data show CDR1 as LNHDA and CDR2 as SQIVND (reference sequence). The CDR3, as DNA: TGTGCCAGTAGCTCCGGGACAGGGAGCCCCTACGAGCAGTACTTC. Protein: CASSSGTGSPYEQYF.

The DNA for the CDR3 is TGTGCCAGCAGCCCGACAGGGGGCGAATCCTACGAGCAGTACTTC. Translating it yields CASSPTGGESYEQYF. The chain employs TRBV7-9 and TRBJ2-7, with TRBD1 matching over 10 bases. J lost 1 base, V lost 5 bases, and 5 bases had no gene match. CDR1 SEHNR and CDR2 FQNEAQ come from the germline V gene (reference sequence). The CDR3 totals 15 residues.

The chain employs TRBV5-1 and TRBJ2-7; 7 bases match TRBD1. V dropped 7 bases and J dropped 2; count of bases not matched to a gene: 6. The CDR3 consists of 13 residues. Per germline, CDR1 SGHRS and CDR2 YFSETQ. Written as DNA, the CDR3 is TGCGCCAGCGGGACAGTAGGAACCTACGAGCAGTACTTC. Translated, it gives CASGTVGTYEQYF.

The gene calls are TRBV5-4 and TRBJ2-3, with 7 bases aligning to TRBD1. The trim removed 3 bases at V and 1 base at J, leaving 8 bases unmatched. Germline V CDR1 and CDR2: SGHNT, YYREEE (reference sequence). CDR3 size: 16 residues. This CDR3 is CASSSWTGAGTDTQYF. The CDR3 DNA sequence: TGTGCCAGCAGCTCTTGGACAGGAGCAGGCACAGATACGCAGTATTTT.